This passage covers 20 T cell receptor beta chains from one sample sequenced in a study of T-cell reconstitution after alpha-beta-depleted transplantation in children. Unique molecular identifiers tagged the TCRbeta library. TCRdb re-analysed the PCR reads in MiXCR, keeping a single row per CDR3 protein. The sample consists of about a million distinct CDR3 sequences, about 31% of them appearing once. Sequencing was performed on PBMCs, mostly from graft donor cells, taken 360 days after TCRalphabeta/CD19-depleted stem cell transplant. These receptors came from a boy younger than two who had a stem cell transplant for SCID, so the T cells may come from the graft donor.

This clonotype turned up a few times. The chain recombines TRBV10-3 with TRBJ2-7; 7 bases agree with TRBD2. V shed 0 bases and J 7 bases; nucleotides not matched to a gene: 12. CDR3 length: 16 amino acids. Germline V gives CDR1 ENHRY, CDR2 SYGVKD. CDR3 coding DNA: TGTGCCATCAGTGAGTCAGGGGCTAGCGGAACTGAAGAGCAGTACTTC. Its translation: CAISESGASGTEEQYF.

CDR3 in amino acids: CASSLFGGRLSRTDTQYF. The DNA for the CDR3 is TGCGCCAGCAGCTTGTTTGGGGGCCGACTATCTCGCACAGATACGCAGTATTTT. The chain combines TRBV5-1 with TRBJ2-3; TRBD1 is a possible D gene (6 bases). This CDR3 has 18 residues. Trimming pared 1 base from V and 1 base from J, leaving 19 bases between. Germline V gene lookup returns CDR1 SGHRS and CDR2 YFSETQ. The variable domain in full, completed from reference TRBV5-1 and TRBJ2-3, reads KAGVTQTPRYLIKTRGQQVTLSCSPISGHRSVSWYQQTPGQGLQFLFEYFSETQRNKGNFPGRFSGRQFSNSRSEMNVSTLELGDSALYLCASSLFGGRLSRTDTQYFGPGTRLTVL.

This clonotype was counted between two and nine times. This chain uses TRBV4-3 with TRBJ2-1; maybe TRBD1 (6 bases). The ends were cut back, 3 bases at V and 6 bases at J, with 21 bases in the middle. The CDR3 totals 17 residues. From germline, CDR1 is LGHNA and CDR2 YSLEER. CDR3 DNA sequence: TGCGCCAGCAGCCACCTACTGGCAGGGGAAGACGCCAATGAGCAGTTCTTC. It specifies CASSHLLAGEDANEQFF.

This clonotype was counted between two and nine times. CDR3 protein: CASKGGETQYF. Here the CDR3 DNA reads TGTGCCAGCAAGGGGGGAGAGACCCAGTACTTC. The chain uses TRBV12-3 or TRBV12-4 and TRBJ2-5, with D tentatively TRBD1 or TRBD2 (6 bases each). The CDR3 loop spans 11 amino acids. V lost 7 bases to trimming and J lost 4 bases, with 7 bases between them.

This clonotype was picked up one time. CDR3 bases: TGTGCCAGTAGTCCAATCTTTTGGGCGGCTGAAGCTTTCTTT. Translated, it gives CASSPIFWAAEAFF. The chain recombines TRBV19 with TRBJ1-1; D gene ambiguous. CDR3 length equals 14 residues. Germline CDR1 is LNHDA and CDR2 is SQIVND (reference sequence). Trimming took off 5 bases at V and 6 bases at J, with 16 bases between the two ends.

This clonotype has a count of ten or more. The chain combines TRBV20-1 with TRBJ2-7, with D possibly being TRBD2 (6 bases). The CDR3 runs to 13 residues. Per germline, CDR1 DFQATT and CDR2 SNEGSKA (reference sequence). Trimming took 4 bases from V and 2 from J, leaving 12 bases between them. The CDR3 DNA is TGCAGTGCTACAGGGACTGCTCCCTACGAGCAGTACTTC. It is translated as CSATGTAPYEQYF.

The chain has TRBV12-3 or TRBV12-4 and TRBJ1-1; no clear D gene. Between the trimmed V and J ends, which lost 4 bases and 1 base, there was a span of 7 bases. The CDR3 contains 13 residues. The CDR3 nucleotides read TGTGCCAGCAGTTCCGTCGCGAACACTGAAGCTTTCTTT. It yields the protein CASSSVANTEAFF.

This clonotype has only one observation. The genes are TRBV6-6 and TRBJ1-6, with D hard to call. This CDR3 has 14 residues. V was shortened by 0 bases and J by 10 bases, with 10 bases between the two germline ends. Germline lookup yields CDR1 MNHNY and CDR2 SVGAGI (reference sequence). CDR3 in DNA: TGTGCCAGCAGTTACTCAGGATCTGGATCACCCCTCCACTTT. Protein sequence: CASSYSGSGSPLHF.

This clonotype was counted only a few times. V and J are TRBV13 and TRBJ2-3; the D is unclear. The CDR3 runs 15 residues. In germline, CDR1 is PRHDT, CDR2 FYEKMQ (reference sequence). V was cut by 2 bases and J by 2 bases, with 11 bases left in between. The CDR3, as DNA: TGTGCCAGCAGCTTAAGTCAGGAACTCACAGATACGCAGTATTTT. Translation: CASSLSQELTDTQYF.

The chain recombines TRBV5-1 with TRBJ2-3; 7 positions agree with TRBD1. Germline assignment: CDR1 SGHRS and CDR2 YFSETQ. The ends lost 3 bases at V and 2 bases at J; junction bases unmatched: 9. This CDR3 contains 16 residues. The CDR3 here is CASSSRQGPYTDTQYF. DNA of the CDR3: TGCGCCAGCAGCTCTAGACAGGGCCCCTACACAGATACGCAGTATTTT.

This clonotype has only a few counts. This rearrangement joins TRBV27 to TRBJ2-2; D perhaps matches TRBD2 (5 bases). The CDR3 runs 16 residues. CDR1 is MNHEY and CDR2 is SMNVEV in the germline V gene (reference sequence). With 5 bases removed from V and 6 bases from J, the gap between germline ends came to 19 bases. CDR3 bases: TGTGCCAGCAGTCTCTACTTCAGGACTCCCCCCGGGGAGCTGTTTTTT. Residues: CASSLYFRTPPGELFF.

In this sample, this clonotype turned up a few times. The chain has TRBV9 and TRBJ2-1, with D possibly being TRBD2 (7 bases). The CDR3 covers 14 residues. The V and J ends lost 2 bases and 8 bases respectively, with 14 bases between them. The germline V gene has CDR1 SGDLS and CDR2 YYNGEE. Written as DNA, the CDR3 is TGTGCCAGCAGCGTGGGGGGGCTACCGTATGAGCAGTTCTTC. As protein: CASSVGGLPYEQFF.

The CDR3 protein is CASSLWEKETQYF. The CDR3 coding sequence is TGTGCCAGCAGTCTTTGGGAGAAAGAGACCCAGTACTTC. The genes are TRBV12-3 or TRBV12-4 and TRBJ2-5; D might be TRBD2 (5 bases). This CDR3 comprises 13 residues. Trimming removed 5 bases at V and 3 bases at J, with 10 bases between.

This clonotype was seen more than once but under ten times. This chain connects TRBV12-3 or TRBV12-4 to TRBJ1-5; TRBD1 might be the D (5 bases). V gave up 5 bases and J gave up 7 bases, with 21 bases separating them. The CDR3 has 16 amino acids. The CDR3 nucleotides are TGTGCCAGCAGTCGATCACCAGGGTCGGAGGAACAGCCCCAGCATTTT. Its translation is CASSRSPGSEEQPQHF.

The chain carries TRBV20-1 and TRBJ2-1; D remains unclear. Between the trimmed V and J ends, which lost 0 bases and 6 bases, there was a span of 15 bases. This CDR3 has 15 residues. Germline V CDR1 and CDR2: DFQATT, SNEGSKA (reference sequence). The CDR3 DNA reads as TGCAGTGCTAGAGATCTAGTCCGCAGATCCAATGAGCAGTTCTTC. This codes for CSARDLVRRSNEQFF.

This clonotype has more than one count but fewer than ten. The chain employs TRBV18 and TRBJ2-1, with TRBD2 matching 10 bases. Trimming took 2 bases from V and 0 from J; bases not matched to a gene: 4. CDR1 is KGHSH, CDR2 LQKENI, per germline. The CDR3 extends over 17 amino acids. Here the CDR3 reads CASSPRTSGSSYNEQFF. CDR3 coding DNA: TGTGCCAGCTCACCAAGGACTAGCGGAAGCTCCTACAATGAGCAGTTCTTC. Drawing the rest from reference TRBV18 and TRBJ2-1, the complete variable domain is NAGVMQNPRHLVRRRGQEARLRCSPMKGHSHVYWYRQLPEEGLKFMVYLQKENIIDESGMPKERFSAEFPKEGPSILRIQQVVRGDSAAYFCASSPRTSGSSYNEQFFGPGTRLTVL.

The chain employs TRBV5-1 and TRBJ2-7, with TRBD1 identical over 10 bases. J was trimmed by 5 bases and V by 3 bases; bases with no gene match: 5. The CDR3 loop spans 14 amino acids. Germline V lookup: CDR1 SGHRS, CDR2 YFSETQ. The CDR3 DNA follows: TGCGCCAGCAGCTGGAGGGACAGGGGTGACGAGCAGTACTTC. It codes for CASSWRDRGDEQYF.

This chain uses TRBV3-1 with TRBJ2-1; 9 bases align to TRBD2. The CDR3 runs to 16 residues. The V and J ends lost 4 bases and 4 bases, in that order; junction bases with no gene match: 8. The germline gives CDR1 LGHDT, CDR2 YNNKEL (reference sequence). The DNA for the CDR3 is TGTGCCAGCAGCCCGTCAGCGGGGGGTCAATACAATGAGCAGTTCTTC. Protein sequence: CASSPSAGGQYNEQFF.

The DNA for the CDR3 is TGTGCCAGCACCCCCGGAATCGGGACAGGGAAGCCTTGGCCCTCGAAGTCGCTTGAAAAACTGTTTTTT. Encoded protein: CASTPGIGTGKPWPSKSLEKLFF. The gene calls are TRBV27 and TRBJ1-4, with 9 bases identical to TRBD1. Unmatched junction bases numbered 34, after V lost 7 bases and J lost 7 bases. This CDR3 has 23 residues. Germline CDR1 MNHEY, CDR2 SMNVEV (reference sequence).

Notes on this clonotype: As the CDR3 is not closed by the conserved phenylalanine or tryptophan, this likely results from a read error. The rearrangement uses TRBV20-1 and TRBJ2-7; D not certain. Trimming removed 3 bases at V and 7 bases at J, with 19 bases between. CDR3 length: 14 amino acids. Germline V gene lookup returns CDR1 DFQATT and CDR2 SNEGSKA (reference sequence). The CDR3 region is CSASSDARLWEQYY. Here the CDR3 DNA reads TGCAGTGCTAGTTCGGACGCACGCCTCTGGGAGCAGTACTAC.